This record concerns one T cell receptor beta chain sequence. In its sample, this clone was seen a few times. It has no known antigen specificity. No base quality information exists; no much larger clone differs at one position. This sample is part of a study of shared clonotypes between healthy human individuals (dated by TCRdb to between 2020 and 2021). At the level of the whole study: A few men and a couple of women, aged 18 to 49 years, made up the cohort. For each donor, CD4 naive and CD4 memory were each given three plates, CD8 naive was given two plates, and CD8 memory was given one plate. To estimate repertoire size and how much clonotypes are shared between individuals, the study performed deep sequencing of blood TCR repertoires from roughly five healthy adults. To increase sequencing depth and limit assay-specific biases, TCR repertoire library preparation and sequencing were carried out by different laboratories using diverse techniques. Leukapheresis yielded between about 0.85 and 10 billion PBMCs per donor.

TCR CDR3 regions were amplified from genomic DNA by multiplex PCR using the deep immunoSEQ assay. For each cell subset, the extracted genomic DNA was distributed evenly across all wells of several immunoSEQ 96-well plates, and each plate served as one replicate. For sorted subsets, each replicate PCR was loaded with roughly 0.2 ug genomic DNA, equivalent to 30,000 or so T cell genomes. Purified libraries were measured with a Qubit 3.0 fluorometer, size-checked on a Bioanalyzer 2100, and measured again with the KAPA Library Quantification kit. Each immunoSEQ 96-well plate was sequenced on its own single-read 150-cycle Illumina NextSeq 550 flow cell. Regarding the original processing steps: Because the immunoSEQ output included only junctional sequences and no quality scores, the filtering could not be the same as the filtering used for full-length reads. Sequences were annotated with PyIR, a Python wrapper for IgBLAST v1.9, and V/J genes and CDR3 were assigned using IMGT germline references. Reads were removed for weak V/J assignments (E-value above 1e-6), missing CDR3, stop codons, out-of-frame junctions, or ambiguous translated residues. A V3J clonotype was defined by an identical inferred V gene, J gene, and CDR3 amino acid sequence. The percentage overlap between two repertoires was calculated by dividing the number of shared unique clonotypes by the size of the smaller repertoire. RTK rarefaction, the Chao1 estimator, and Recon v2.1 estimates of unobserved clonotypes were used to assess repertoire richness. OLGA was used to compute generation probabilities for all TCRbeta clonotypes that the gDNA method yielded from four donors. Entries here come from immuneACCESS through TCRdb and include only in-frame sequences with V and J called. Some clones fail to appear in such tables; in the studies checked, an unresolved V gene covers under half of the shortfall, and the cause of the remainder is unknown. V and J calls and clone size come straight from that table; D and trimming were deduced from the DNA. Recorded for this sample are approximately 2,000,000 clones; just under 95% of them occurred a single time. 0.37% of the sample is in the top ten clones.

The V and J ends are trimmed by 0 bases and 13 bases, leaving 16 bases between them. The germline V gene specifies SGDLS as CDR1 and YYNGEE as CDR2. Reading from cysteine to phenylalanine, the CDR3 counts 14 amino acids. The sequence is cut down to CDR3 DNA, 42 bases in frame from base 1. Donors were healthy HIV-negative adults with no recently reported acute infections or vaccinations. Every donor was a Caucasian adult residing in Nashville, Tennessee, USA. CD4+ T cells were enriched by magnetic negative selection, after which naive cells were positively selected on CD45RA and the negative fraction was taken as the memory subset. Blood was collected by leukapheresis, and PBMCs were isolated by Ficoll-Histopaque density gradient centrifugation and then cryopreserved in liquid nitrogen vapor phase. Analytical flow cytometry was used to check the purity and quantity of each magnetically sorted T cell population. Genomic DNA was isolated from each sorted fraction and quantified by UV absorbance on a Nanodrop 2000c.

Broader findings and caveats from the paper: Only blood was sampled, and tissue TCR repertoires likely differ from those in blood. Compared with non-shared clonotypes, clonotypes shared by all four sorted-subset donors had higher generation probabilities. The small number of donors limited the genetic and exposure-history diversity represented. Based on pairwise subsampling, the degree of clonotype sharing among donors was expected to be affected by sequencing depth. Naive subsets generally had larger estimated clonotype richness than memory subsets did. Even with the large sequencing depth, rarefaction of the sorted-subset datasets indicated that sequencing was incomplete. When a few donors were compared, the shared fraction of clonotypes was about 5.4% for naive CD4, more than 3% for naive CD8, 2% to 2.5% for memory CD4, and 0.4% for memory CD8.

Sequencing was carried out using naive CD4+ T cells from PBMCs. The meaning of the sample's cell subset or site label: CD45RA+ positively selected. The source is a man between 18 and 35 years old in good health. Some clones in this sample may be carry-over from other donors' samples. Here the chain combines TRBV9 and TRBJ1-4; TRBD1 is possibly the D segment (5 matching bases). The CDR3: CASSVGGTPFGLFF. The nucleotide sequence reads TGTGCCAGCAGCGTAGGAGGGACCCCCTTCGGACTGTTTTTT.